This T cell receptor (beta chain) was sequenced during a study of blood T cell repertoires in COVID-19. The length of the CDR3 is 16 residues. From germline, CDR1 is MNHEY and CDR2 SVGEGT. J was trimmed by 0 bases and V by 2 bases; bases with no gene match: 7. TCRdb keeps only in-frame clones here, not all; method: immunoSEQ multiplex PCR. The table lists approximately 220,000 clones, around 87% of them singletons. The sequence came from a man in his sixties with acute or convalescent COVID-19. The sample taken for sequencing was peripheral blood. The chain has TRBV6-2 or TRBV6-3 and TRBJ2-7, with TRBD2 identical over 7 bases. CDR3 region: CASSYLSGPSSYEQYF. The CDR3 nucleotides are TGTGCCAGCAGTTACCTTAGCGGGCCCTCCTCCTACGAGCAGTACTTC.